The next 21 T cell receptor beta chains were all read from a single sample in a study of blood T cell repertoires in COVID-19. Generated by immunoSEQ multiplex PCR, the TCRdb table keeps only in-frame clones and is missing some. The sample lists about 150,000 clones, around 80% seen once, with over 4% in the top ten. Sequences were obtained from PBMCs or T cells enriched from blood (not recorded which). Receptors originate from an older man who had been exposed to COVID-19.

Here the CDR3 reads CASSLGRQSSQYF. In DNA form, the CDR3 reads TGTGCCAGCAGCTTGGGGCGACAGTCGAGCCAGTACTTC. The chain is built from TRBV5-6 and TRBJ2-5; perhaps TRBD1 as D (5 bases). The CDR3 spans 13 residues. The V end was cut by 0 bases, the J end by 10 bases, with 13 bases between. Looked up from germline, CDR1 is SGHDT and CDR2 is YYEEEE.

The chain links TRBV2 to TRBJ1-1, with D possibly being TRBD1 (5 bases). V was cut by 6 bases and J by 4 bases, with 12 bases left in between. This CDR3 spans 13 amino acids. The germline gives CDR1 SNHLY, CDR2 FYNNEI. The CDR3 sequence is CASRGGVSTEAFF. CDR3 nucleotide sequence: TGTGCCAGCAGGGGGGGGGTTAGCACTGAAGCTTTCTTT.

The rearrangement uses TRBV6-5 and TRBJ1-3; 9 bases fit TRBD1. Germline CDR1 and CDR2: MNHEY and SVGAGI. Trimming removed 5 bases from V and 0 bases from J; junction bases left unmatched: 2. This CDR3 is 15 amino acids long. CDR3 residues: CASSQDRGSGNTIYF. For the CDR3, the DNA is TGTGCCAGCAGTCAGGACAGGGGCTCTGGAAACACCATATATTTT.

The CDR3 DNA follows: TGTGCCAGCAGTGGGACACCAACTAATGAAAAACTGTTTTTT. Its protein is CASSGTPTNEKLFF. The chain employs TRBV2 and TRBJ1-4; tentatively, D is TRBD1 (5 bases). CDR3 size: 14 residues. V lost 4 bases and J 0 bases, leaving 6 bases between the germline ends. Germline CDR1 is SNHLY and CDR2 is FYNNEI.

The chain combines TRBV7-9 with TRBJ1-2, with D unresolved. CDR1 and CDR2 from the germline V gene are SEHNR and FQNEAQ (reference sequence). The CDR3 spans 12 residues. The V gene lost 6 bases and the J gene lost 8 bases, with 13 bases spanning the gap. The CDR3: CASRLSEGGYTF. The CDR3 bases are TGTGCCAGCAGACTAAGCGAGGGAGGCTACACCTTC.

The chain employs TRBV2 and TRBJ2-5; D might be TRBD2 (5 bases). The CDR3 consists of 13 residues. Per the germline V gene, CDR1 is SNHLY and CDR2 is FYNNEI. V dropped 2 bases and J dropped 7 bases, with 11 bases sitting between them. Here the CDR3 DNA reads TGTGCCAGCAGTGAAAAAGAGGGCGGGACCCAGTACTTC. It codes for CASSEKEGGTQYF.

The V call is TRBV5-4, the J call TRBJ1-1, with 7 bases aligning to TRBD1. This CDR3 spans 14 amino acids. Trimming removed 6 bases from V and 8 bases from J; junction bases left unmatched: 13. The germline gives CDR1 SGHNT, CDR2 YYREEE (reference sequence). The CDR3 nucleotides read TGTGCCAGCAACCTTGACAGGGTGAGCCCCGAAGCTTTCTTT. Protein product: CASNLDRVSPEAFF.

Only one count was recorded for this clone. The gene calls are TRBV19 and TRBJ2-7; TRBD2 might be the D (6 bases). CDR3 length: 20 residues. The germline gives CDR1 LNHDA, CDR2 SQIVND (reference sequence). The V end lost 3 bases, the J end lost 5 bases, and 32 bases lay between the germline ends. The CDR3 is CASSMSGRHGPLVLTDEQYF. The DNA for the CDR3 is TGTGCCAGTAGTATGTCGGGGAGGCACGGGCCCCTGGTCCTAACGGACGAGCAGTACTTC.

In this sample, this clone is medium-sized. V is TRBV7-3 and J is TRBJ2-3, with a possible D match to TRBD2 (6 bases). The CDR3 spans 16 residues. The V and J ends lost 2 bases and 0 bases respectively, with 12 bases between them. The germline CDR1 and CDR2 sequences are SGHTA and FQGTGA. Written as DNA, the CDR3 is TGTGCCAGCAGCTTACCCCCCGGGACTAGCACAGATACGCAGTATTTT. Translated: CASSLPPGTSTDTQYF.

The V and J genes are TRBV3-1 (or the pseudogene TRBV3-2) and TRBJ1-4; 8 bases are a match to TRBD1. Germline V gene lookup returns CDR1 LGHDT and CDR2 YNNKEL (reference sequence). The length of the CDR3 is 14 residues. Unmatched junction bases numbered 5, after V lost 4 bases and J lost 7 bases. The CDR3 sequence is CASSPTGGVEKLFF. The CDR3 DNA is TGTGCCAGCAGCCCAACAGGGGGGGTTGAAAAACTGTTTTTT.

CDR3 sequence (DNA): TGTGCCAGCAGCCAGAATAATCAGCCCCAGCATTTT. This gives the protein CASSQNNQPQHF. V gene TRBV12-3 or TRBV12-4 combines with J gene TRBJ1-5, with D unresolved. This CDR3 spans 12 amino acids. V was trimmed by 6 bases and J by 4 bases, leaving 7 bases between them.

A remark on this clone: This same CDR3 is encoded by further DNA sequences in the sample. The V and J genes are TRBV3-1 (or the pseudogene TRBV3-2) and TRBJ2-7, with TRBD2 matching over 8 bases. Losses at the gene ends were 1 base for V and 0 bases for J; bases not matched to a gene: 2. Germline values: CDR1 LGHDT, CDR2 YNNKEL (reference sequence). The CDR3 spans 15 residues. CDR3 bases: TGTGCCAGCAGCCAAGTAAGCGGGAGCTCCTACGAGCAGTACTTC. Residues: CASSQVSGSSYEQYF.

The rearrangement joins TRBV18 to TRBJ1-5; 8 nucleotides line up with TRBD1. Germline CDR1 KGHSH, CDR2 LQKENI. The ends lost 3 bases at V and 6 bases at J; junction bases unmatched: 10. The CDR3 extends over 16 amino acids. In DNA, the CDR3 is TGTGCCAGCTCACCCCCGACAGGGGTTACGGGTCAGCCCCAGCATTTT. It codes for CASSPPTGVTGQPQHF. Using reference TRBV18 and TRBJ1-5 for the parts outside the CDR3, the full variable domain is NAGVMQNPRHLVRRRGQEARLRCSPMKGHSHVYWYRQLPEEGLKFMVYLQKENIIDESGMPKERFSAEFPKEGPSILRIQQVVRGDSAAYFCASSPPTGVTGQPQHFGDGTRLSIL.

The rearrangement uses TRBV19 and TRBJ2-2, with a tentative D call TRBD1 (5 bases). V lost 3 bases, J lost 0 bases, and 8 bases lay in between. There are 15 residues in the CDR3. Germline V gives CDR1 LNHDA, CDR2 SQIVND (reference sequence). The chain's CDR3 is CASSIQGSNTGELFF. CDR3 DNA sequence: TGTGCCAGTAGTATTCAGGGCTCGAACACCGGGGAGCTGTTTTTT.

This chain connects TRBV3-1 (or the pseudogene TRBV3-2) to TRBJ1-6, with 7 bases identical to TRBD1. From germline, CDR1 is LGHDT and CDR2 YNNKEL (reference sequence). The CDR3 spans 16 residues. Trimming cost V 6 bases and J 5 bases; bases outside gene matches: 10. This chain's CDR3 is CASSSRQGLNNSPLHF. CDR3 nucleotides: TGTGCCAGCAGTTCGAGACAGGGTCTTAATAATTCACCCCTCCACTTT.

This clone has more than one count but fewer than ten. The chain joins TRBV10-2 to TRBJ2-5, with 10 bases matching TRBD2. Looked up from germline, CDR1 is WSHSY and CDR2 is SAAADI. This CDR3 region has 14 residues. The V segment lost 3 bases and the J segment 7 bases; nucleotides outside the gene matches: 5. CDR3 in amino acids: CASSDRGLARTQYF. CDR3 DNA sequence: TGCGCCAGCAGTGATAGGGGACTAGCGCGGACCCAGTACTTC.

The table lists this clone with a few counts. The chain links TRBV7-9 to TRBJ2-7; TRBD1 aligns across 9 bases. V was clipped by 5 bases and J by 3 bases; unmatched bases: 8. Germline V gene data show CDR1 as SEHNR and CDR2 as FQNEAQ (reference sequence). The CDR3 covers 15 residues. The CDR3 region has the DNA TGTGCCAGCAGCAACCAACAGGGGGCGGACTACGAGCAGTACTTC. This gives the protein CASSNQQGADYEQYF.

The V gene is TRBV7-2, the J gene TRBJ1-3, with 9 bases that match TRBD1. CDR3 length equals 16 residues. Per germline, CDR1 SGHTA and CDR2 FQGNSA. V gave up 2 bases and J gave up 0 bases; unmatched junction bases: 2. DNA for the CDR3: TGTGCCAGCAGCTTAAGACAGGGGGGCTCTGGAAACACCATATATTTT. The encoded protein is CASSLRQGGSGNTIYF.

This clone was detected only a few times. The V call is TRBV27, the J call TRBJ1-4, with D possibly matching TRBD1 (6 bases). V was clipped by 0 bases and J by 6 bases, with 23 bases between them. The CDR3 extends over 19 amino acids. CDR1 is MNHEY, CDR2 SMNVEV, per germline (reference sequence). CDR3 amino acids: CASSLSSGGADLEDEKLFF. The CDR3 DNA follows: TGTGCCAGCAGTTTATCGTCGGGGGGCGCCGATTTGGAAGATGAAAAACTGTTTTTT.

V is TRBV7-9 and J is TRBJ2-5; TRBD2 matches 8 bases. This CDR3 has 15 residues. The germline V gene has CDR1 SEHNR and CDR2 FQNEAQ (reference sequence). V gave up 1 base and J gave up 4 bases; unmatched junction bases: 5. The CDR3 nucleotides are TGTGCCAGCAGCTTAGGGTTCGGGAGGGGAGAGACCCAGTACTTC. Its translation: CASSLGFGRGETQYF.

The chain is built from TRBV9 and TRBJ2-1, with 13 bases that match TRBD2. The CDR3 runs to 17 residues. Trimming at V came to 4 bases and at J to 7 bases, leaving 11 bases not matched to a gene. Germline CDR1 and CDR2: SGDLS and YYNGEE. CDR3 region: CASSSGLAGARGNEQFF. CDR3 in DNA: TGTGCCAGCAGCTCAGGACTAGCGGGGGCCAGGGGGAATGAGCAGTTCTTC. The entire variable domain, with the rest obtained from reference TRBV9 and TRBJ2-1, is as follows: DSGVTQTPKHLITATGQRVTLRCSPRSGDLSVYWYQQSLDQGLQFLIQYYNGEERAKGNILERFSAQQFPDLHSELNLSSLELGDSALYFCASSSGLAGARGNEQFFGPGTRLTVL.